These T cell receptor beta chains were read from a single sample in a study of response to subunit inactivated influenza vaccine. One entry per CDR3 protein, called by TCRdb with MiXCR from the RT-PCR reads. Found here are more than 550,000 distinct CDR3 sequences, about an eighth of them singletons; the top ten hold 10%. The sample consisted of PBMCs from blood, taken on the day of vaccination. These receptors all come from a man aged 50 to 60 who received an inactivated influenza vaccine. Both conserved end residues are part of each CDR3. Each record gives: clone size, D gene, J gene, V gene, CDR3 protein, CDR3 DNA. A D gene is named only where the DNA matches it firmly. Only some rows state a clone size, as once, few, many or a class for expanded clones.

NA TRBD1 TRBJ1-1 TRBV3-1 CASSVRPGGNTEAFF TGTGCCAGCAGCGTGCGACCAGGGGGTAACACTGAAGCTTTCTTT
NA NA TRBJ2-1 TRBV12-3/TRBV12-4 CASRRDIYNEQFF TGTGCCAGCAGACGGGACATCTACAATGAGCAGTTCTTC
few NA TRBJ2-7 TRBV7-2 CASSLALYYEQYF TGTGCCAGCAGCTTAGCGTTATACTACGAGCAGTACTTC
few NA TRBJ2-7 TRBV6-2/TRBV6-3 CASSQTASKGGEQYF TGTGCCAGCAGTCAGACGGCCTCAAAGGGGGGGGAGCAGTACTTC
many TRBD1 TRBJ1-4 TRBV7-9 CASSWGQVKDEKLFF TGTGCCAGCAGCTGGGGACAGGTTAAGGATGAAAAACTGTTTTTT
few NA TRBJ2-6 TRBV29-1 CSVEVGRANVLTF TGCAGCGTTGAAGTCGGACGGGCCAACGTCCTGACTTTC
few NA TRBJ2-5 TRBV20-1 CSARDVGGGKTQYF TGCAGTGCTAGAGATGTTGGGGGTGGGAAGACCCAGTACTTC
many NA TRBJ2-2 TRBV5-1 CASSLGWTGELFF TGCGCCAGCAGCTTGGGGTGGACCGGGGAGCTGTTTTTT
NA NA TRBJ1-5 TRBV5-5 CASSRGRGSGNQPQHF TGTGCCAGCAGCCGAGGACGGGGGTCGGGCAATCAGCCCCAGCATTTT
few NA TRBJ2-2 TRBV4-2 CASSQYYDVNTGELFF TGTGCCAGCAGCCAATACTATGATGTGAACACCGGGGAGCTGTTTTTT
many TRBD1 TRBJ1-5 TRBV29-1 CSVSPQGVSGQPQHF TGCAGCGTTTCCCCCCAGGGGGTGTCTGGTCAGCCCCAGCATTTT
NA TRBD2 TRBJ2-5 TRBV11-2 CASSQSQRERSETQYF TGTGCCAGCAGCCAGTCTCAGCGGGAGAGATCGGAGACCCAGTACTTC
NA NA TRBJ1-5 TRBV12-3/TRBV12-4 CASSFGQLASNQPQHF TGTGCCAGCAGTTTTGGACAGCTCGCTAGCAATCAGCCCCAGCATTTT
NA NA TRBJ2-7 TRBV29-1 CSVVGGRSYEQYF TGCAGCGTTGTTGGCGGCCGCTCCTACGAGCAGTACTTC
many TRBD1 TRBJ1-1 TRBV12-3/TRBV12-4 CASSRTGGSNTEAFF TGTGCCAGCAGTAGGACAGGGGGCTCGAACACTGAAGCTTTCTTT
NA NA TRBJ2-3 TRBV29-1 CSSKHSTDTQYF TGCAGCTCCAAACACAGCACAGATACGCAGTATTTT